The next 12 T cell receptor beta chains were all read from a single sample in a study of T cell responses to AZD1222 COVID-19 vaccine. Only in-frame clones appear in the TCRdb table, and some are missing; sequencing was by immunoSEQ multiplex PCR. Altogether around 140,000 clones are present, approximately 93% being singletons, with the ten largest covering 9.5% to 15%. The material sequenced was peripheral blood, taken after recovery from COVID-19. These receptors were obtained from an adult who had recovered from COVID-19.

The rearrangement links TRBV2 to TRBJ1-2; 9 bases are a match to TRBD1. V trimming: 5 bases; J trimming: 5 bases; junction bases outside the gene matches: 9. This CDR3 contains 15 residues. Germline CDR1 SNHLY, CDR2 FYNNEI. The CDR3 is CASSNGTGWTYGYTF. The DNA for the CDR3 is TGTGCCAGCAGTAACGGGACAGGGTGGACTTATGGCTACACCTTC.

This chain connects TRBV5-1 to TRBJ2-7, with 13 bases matching TRBD2. This CDR3 is built from 18 residues. CDR1 is SGHRS, CDR2 YFSETQ, per germline. Losses at the gene ends were 2 bases for V and 3 bases for J; bases not matched to a gene: 11. The CDR3 here is CASSFRGTSGKGGYEQYF. The CDR3 nucleotides are TGCGCCAGCAGCTTCAGGGGGACTAGCGGGAAAGGTGGCTACGAGCAGTACTTC.

In its sample, this clone was seen a few times. The chain is built from TRBV18 and TRBJ2-3; D gene uncertain. Trimming pared 1 base from V and 1 base from J, leaving 3 bases between. The germline gives CDR1 KGHSH, CDR2 LQKENI. The CDR3 runs to 13 residues. CDR3 bases: TGTGCCAGCTCACCACGGGGCACAGATACGCAGTATTTT. Protein sequence: CASSPRGTDTQYF.

This sequence joins TRBV28 and TRBJ1-1, with 9 bases aligning to TRBD1. V lost 5 bases to trimming and J lost 4 bases; unmatched junction nucleotides: 5. Germline V gives CDR1 MDHEN, CDR2 SYDVKM. The CDR3 covers 14 residues. As DNA, the CDR3 is TGTGCCAGCAGTCCACAGGGGGCCGGCACTGAAGCTTTCTTT. This sequence encodes CASSPQGAGTEAFF.

In this sample, this clone turned up once. V usage is TRBV28 and J usage is TRBJ2-3; 7 positions agree with TRBD2. V dropped 5 bases and J dropped 0; count of bases not matched to a gene: 2. Germline V CDR1 and CDR2: MDHEN, SYDVKM. The CDR3 has 14 amino acids. DNA for the CDR3: TGTGCCAGCAGTCTTAGCGGGAGCACAGATACGCAGTATTTT. Protein sequence: CASSLSGSTDTQYF. Based on the CDR3 plus reference TRBV28 and TRBJ2-3, the full variable domain is DVKVTQSSRYLVKRTGEKVFLECVQDMDHENMFWYRQDPGLGLRLIYFSYDVKMKEKGDIPEGYSVSREKKERFSLILESASTNQTSMYLCASSLSGSTDTQYFGPGTRLTVL.

This rearrangement joins TRBV4-1 to TRBJ2-7; 13 nucleotides match TRBD2. After removal of 3 bases from V and 7 bases from J, the junction contained 12 bases not matched to a gene. CDR3 length: 17 amino acids. The germline CDR1 and CDR2 sequences are MGHRA and YSYEKL. CDR3: CASSHRLAGGPWGEQYF. For the CDR3, the DNA is TGCGCCAGCAGCCATCGACTAGCGGGAGGCCCCTGGGGGGAGCAGTACTTC.

The chain couples TRBV2 to TRBJ2-7; D might be TRBD2 (5 bases). In germline, CDR1 is SNHLY, CDR2 FYNNEI. The CDR3 totals 14 residues. Trimming left V 11 bases short and J 5 bases short, with 22 bases between. The CDR3 loop reads CASSEDGIVDEQYF. The CDR3 DNA reads TGTGCCTCCTCAGAGGACGGGATAGTTGACGAGCAGTACTTC.

This clone was picked up one time. This sequence joins TRBV15 and TRBJ2-1; D remains unclear. This CDR3 is 14 amino acids long. From germline, CDR1 is LNHNV and CDR2 YYDKDF (reference sequence). The V and J ends lost 1 base and 9 bases respectively, with 13 bases between them. The CDR3 loop reads CATSRALTLAEQFF. CDR3 nucleotide sequence: TGTGCCACCAGCAGAGCCCTCACCTTGGCTGAGCAGTTCTTC.

The rearrangement joins TRBV5-1 to TRBJ1-6, with D possibly matching TRBD1 (6 bases). The CDR3 is 16 residues long. In germline, CDR1 is SGHRS, CDR2 YFSETQ. V was cut by 1 base and J by 8 bases, with 16 bases left in between. The CDR3: CASSLFPGQPDSPLHF. The CDR3, as DNA: TGCGCCAGCAGCTTGTTTCCCGGACAGCCTGATTCACCCCTCCACTTT.

V is TRBV13 and J is TRBJ2-1; 7 bases agree with TRBD2. The CDR3 is 16 amino acids. Germline V gives CDR1 PRHDT, CDR2 FYEKMQ (reference sequence). V lost 6 bases to trimming and J lost 3 bases; unmatched junction nucleotides: 11. CDR3 in amino acids: CASSTAGPLLYNEQFF. The DNA for the CDR3 is TGTGCCAGCAGTACAGCGGGACCGTTACTCTACAATGAGCAGTTCTTC.

The genes are TRBV5-1 and TRBJ2-1, with 10 bases aligning to TRBD2. Germline CDR1 SGHRS, CDR2 YFSETQ. The CDR3 has 17 residues. Germline trimming cut 0 bases from V and 6 bases from J; bases unmatched to any gene: 9. This CDR3 reads CASSLEGLAGEINEQFF. CDR3 coding DNA: TGCGCCAGCAGCTTGGAAGGGCTAGCGGGAGAGATCAATGAGCAGTTCTTC.

The V and J genes are TRBV3-1 (or the pseudogene TRBV3-2) and TRBJ1-1; 9 bases agree with TRBD1. With V trimmed by 5 bases and J by 4 bases, 5 bases remained unmatched. Germline CDR1 reads LGHDT; CDR2 reads YNNKEL (reference sequence). This CDR3 comprises 14 residues. CDR3 DNA sequence: TGTGCCAGCAGCATAACAGGGGGCGGCACTGAAGCTTTCTTT. Its translation is CASSITGGGTEAFF.